Shown below are 29 T cell receptor beta chains from a single sample sequenced in a study of PD-1 blockade in classical Hodgkin lymphoma. All patients relapsed after autologous stem cell transplantation, and brentuximab vedotin exposure varied. Clones were sequenced by immunoSEQ multiplex PCR, and TCRdb holds only the in-frame ones, with some missing. Of 70,000 to 80,000 clones in the sample, roughly 91% were seen once. Sequencing used peripheral blood mononuclear cells (PBMCs), obtained at baseline. These receptors originate from a human donor with classical Hodgkin lymphoma.

DNA of the CDR3: TGTGCCAGTAGTATAGGTCTAGCCGTCTTCAATGAGCAGTTCTTC. Its translation: CASSIGLAVFNEQFF. The chain links TRBV19 to TRBJ2-1; TRBD2 is a possible D gene (5 bases). The V and J ends lost 1 base and 6 bases respectively, with 13 bases between them. The CDR3 is 15 amino acids. Per germline, CDR1 LNHDA and CDR2 SQIVND (reference sequence).

The chain joins TRBV5-1 to TRBJ2-1; possible D gene TRBD2, 5 bases. Trimming pared 4 bases from V and 9 bases from J, leaving 8 bases between. Germline assignment: CDR1 SGHRS and CDR2 YFSETQ. The length of the CDR3 is 11 residues. CDR3 nucleotides: TGCGCCAGCAGCCTAGAGGGTGAGCAGTTCTTC. Its protein is CASSLEGEQFF. Using reference TRBV5-1 and TRBJ2-1 for the parts outside the CDR3, the full variable domain is KAGVTQTPRYLIKTRGQQVTLSCSPISGHRSVSWYQQTPGQGLQFLFEYFSETQRNKGNFPGRFSGRQFSNSRSEMNVSTLELGDSALYLCASSLEGEQFFGPGTRLTVL.

The gene calls are TRBV11-2 and TRBJ2-1; 7 bases are a match to TRBD2. The CDR3 is made up of 16 amino acids. The germline gives CDR1 SGHAT, CDR2 FQNNGV. Trimming at V came to 0 bases and at J to 4 bases, leaving 6 bases not matched to a gene. The CDR3 coding sequence is TGTGCCAGCAGCTTAGACCCCGGGGGGAGTTACAATGAGCAGTTCTTC. This codes for CASSLDPGGSYNEQFF.

This clone has a single count. This chain uses TRBV5-4 with TRBJ1-1; unclear D gene. The germline gives CDR1 SGHNT, CDR2 YYREEE (reference sequence). V was clipped by 2 bases and J by 3 bases, with 20 bases between them. The CDR3 consists of 17 residues. The chain's CDR3 is CASSFGPGIKSDTEAFF. The CDR3 DNA reads as TGTGCCAGCAGCTTCGGACCGGGGATTAAATCGGACACTGAAGCTTTCTTT.

The chain is built from TRBV5-1 and TRBJ2-2, with D possibly matching TRBD2 (5 bases). Germline V CDR1 and CDR2: SGHRS, YFSETQ. V lost 7 bases and J 7 bases, leaving 11 bases between the germline ends. This CDR3 is 12 amino acids long. The CDR3 spells CASGVGGGELFF. CDR3 bases: TGCGCCAGCGGGGTTGGAGGCGGGGAGCTGTTTTTT.

This chain joins TRBV2 and TRBJ1-5, with D unresolved. Trimming shortened V by 0 bases and J by 4 bases, and 10 bases separated the two germline ends. CDR1 is SNHLY and CDR2 is FYNNEI in the germline V gene. The CDR3 totals 15 residues. CDR3 sequence (DNA): TGTGCCAGCAGTGAAGCAGACGGTCGTAATCAGCCCCAGCATTTT. Protein: CASSEADGRNQPQHF.

The chain employs TRBV7-8 and TRBJ2-1, with D tentatively TRBD1 or TRBD2 (5 bases each). The V end lost 1 base, the J end lost 10 bases, and 17 bases lay between the germline ends. The CDR3 spans 15 residues. Germline assignment: CDR1 SGHVS and CDR2 FQNEAQ. The CDR3 DNA sequence: TGTGCCAGCAGCTTAGGATCCGGGACGGGCCCGGAGCAGTTCTTC. This gives the protein CASSLGSGTGPEQFF.

The chain recombines TRBV12-5 with TRBJ2-3; no firm D call. The CDR3 has 15 amino acids. Between the trimmed V and J ends, which lost 7 bases and 2 bases, there was a span of 16 bases. Germline CDR1 LGHNT, CDR2 FRNRAP. CDR3 in amino acids: CASALVHPVTDTQYF. CDR3 DNA sequence: TGTGCTAGTGCCCTGGTCCACCCCGTCACAGATACGCAGTATTTT.

The V gene is TRBV15, the J gene TRBJ2-7; no firm D call. The CDR3 runs 18 residues. Trimming shortened V by 0 bases and J by 1 base, and 19 bases separated the two germline ends. CDR1 is LNHNV and CDR2 is YYDKDF in the germline V gene (reference sequence). CDR3 in amino acids: CATSRDPPTAYRSYEQYF. The DNA of the CDR3 is TGTGCCACCAGCAGAGATCCCCCAACCGCTTATAGGTCCTACGAGCAGTACTTC.

The gene calls are TRBV9 and TRBJ2-3; TRBD2 might be the D (6 bases). The V and J ends lost 0 bases and 4 bases respectively, with 15 bases between them. The CDR3 is 16 amino acids. Germline-derived CDR1 and CDR2 are SGDLS and YYNGEE. CDR3 protein: CASSVGPSASSDTQYF. The CDR3 nucleotides are TGTGCCAGCAGCGTAGGCCCTAGCGCCAGCTCAGATACGCAGTATTTT.

The chain uses TRBV19 and TRBJ1-2; D is unresolved. The germline V and J ends were trimmed by 5 bases and 9 bases, with 7 bases remaining between them. Germline CDR1 is LNHDA and CDR2 is SQIVND (reference sequence). The CDR3 runs to 10 residues. The CDR3 nucleotides are TGTGCCAGTAGTGGCAGTAGCTACACCTTC. It encodes CASSGSSYTF.

The chain uses TRBV4-1 and TRBJ1-4; D call uncertain. This CDR3 region has 17 residues. Germline V gene sequence: CDR1 MGHRA, CDR2 YSYEKL. V lost 2 bases and J 0 bases, leaving 13 bases between the germline ends. CDR3 amino acids: CASSQLDLLPTNEKLFF. The CDR3 region has the DNA TGCGCCAGCAGCCAACTGGACCTACTTCCAACTAATGAAAAACTGTTTTTT.

This chain connects TRBV27 to TRBJ2-1; D is uncertain. The CDR3 has 11 amino acids. Trimming removed 6 bases from V and 10 bases from J, with 10 bases in between. CDR1 MNHEY and CDR2 SMNVEV come from the germline V gene (reference sequence). The CDR3 DNA sequence: TGTGCCAGCAGCCCAGGTTTCGAGCAGTTCTTC. Translated, it gives CASSPGFEQFF.

V and J are TRBV27 and TRBJ2-7; D tentatively reads TRBD1 or TRBD2 (6 bases each). V was clipped by 2 bases and J by 0 bases, with 11 bases between them. Germline CDR1 reads MNHEY; CDR2 reads SMNVEV (reference sequence). The CDR3 length is 15 residues. The CDR3 here is CASSLNGGLSYEQYF. The CDR3 region has the DNA TGTGCCAGCAGTTTAAACGGGGGCCTCTCCTACGAGCAGTACTTC.

This clone appeared once. The gene calls are TRBV14 and TRBJ1-1, with 8 bases aligning to TRBD1. The CDR3 has 15 amino acids. CDR1 is SGHDN and CDR2 is FVKESK in the germline V gene. The V gene end was trimmed by 4 bases and the J gene end by 1 base; junction bases not matched to a gene: 5. CDR3 region: CASSRPTGENTEAFF. The CDR3 DNA sequence: TGTGCCAGCAGCCGACCGACAGGGGAGAACACTGAAGCTTTCTTT.

The genes are TRBV9 and TRBJ1-5; no definite D call. The CDR3 length is 12 residues. Germline lookup yields CDR1 SGDLS and CDR2 YYNGEE. Trimming took 0 bases from V and 7 from J, leaving 5 bases between them. The chain's CDR3 is CASSVGGQPQHF. CDR3 bases: TGTGCCAGCAGCGTAGGGGGACAGCCCCAGCATTTT.

V usage is TRBV5-4 and J usage is TRBJ1-2; 7 positions agree with TRBD1. The CDR3 is 14 residues long. Germline assignment: CDR1 SGHNT and CDR2 YYREEE (reference sequence). After removal of 2 bases from V and 5 bases from J, the junction contained 6 bases not matched to a gene. The CDR3 region has the DNA TGTGCCAGCAGCTTCACCGGGACAGATTATGGCTACACCTTC. The encoded protein is CASSFTGTDYGYTF.

V and J are TRBV18 and TRBJ2-5; tentatively, D is TRBD2 (5 bases). CDR3 size: 16 residues. The V and J ends lost 0 bases and 4 bases respectively, with 15 bases between them. Germline V lookup: CDR1 KGHSH, CDR2 LQKENI. CDR3 sequence: CASSPPNTEGGETQYF. The CDR3 region has the DNA TGTGCCAGCTCACCACCAAACACCGAAGGAGGAGAGACCCAGTACTTC.

The chain links TRBV5-5 to TRBJ2-1; either TRBD1 or TRBD2 may supply D (5 bases each). V gave up 4 bases and J gave up 0 bases, with 14 bases separating them. Germline CDR1 is SGHKS and CDR2 is YYEKEE (reference sequence). There are 16 residues in the CDR3. As DNA, the CDR3 is TGTGCCAGCAGCCCGGCAGGGACGAACTCCTACAATGAGCAGTTCTTC. This gives the protein CASSPAGTNSYNEQFF.

The chain carries TRBV6-1 and TRBJ2-1, with a weak D call TRBD1 (8 bases). The ends were cut back, 6 bases at V and 8 bases at J, with 14 bases in the middle. Germline V CDR1 and CDR2: MNHNS, SASEGT. The CDR3 length is 13 residues. The CDR3: CASRDTGGDEQFF. The DNA for the CDR3 is TGTGCCAGCAGGGACACAGGGGGGGATGAGCAGTTCTTC.

This chain connects TRBV2 to TRBJ2-1; 13 nucleotides line up with TRBD2. Germline CDR1 reads SNHLY; CDR2 reads FYNNEI. This CDR3 has 15 amino acids. V lost 5 bases to trimming and J lost 8 bases; unmatched junction nucleotides: 6. CDR3 DNA sequence: TGTGCCAGCAGTATAAGACTAGCGGGGGGCGATGAGCAGTTCTTC. It yields the protein CASSIRLAGGDEQFF.

The chain carries TRBV20-1 and TRBJ2-5; no clear D. Germline CDR1 is DFQATT and CDR2 is SNEGSKA (reference sequence). This CDR3 region has 11 residues. The V gene lost 5 bases and the J gene lost 5 bases, with 9 bases spanning the gap. CDR3 DNA sequence: TGCAGTGCTGTTTTTGTGGAGACCCAGTACTTC. Translated: CSAVFVETQYF.

The table lists this clone with a count of one. The V call is TRBV9, the J call TRBJ2-2, with D uncertain. Trimming pared 0 bases from V and 5 bases from J, leaving 5 bases between. CDR3 length equals 13 residues. Germline V gene data show CDR1 as SGDLS and CDR2 as YYNGEE. CDR3 amino acids: CASSVEVTGELFF. Written as DNA, the CDR3 is TGTGCCAGCAGCGTAGAGGTTACCGGGGAGCTGTTTTTT.

The chain has TRBV7-3 and TRBJ2-3; no reliable D call. The V end was cut by 5 bases, the J end by 0 bases, with 12 bases between. This CDR3 is built from 15 residues. Germline V gene sequence: CDR1 SGHTA, CDR2 FQGTGA. The chain's CDR3 is CASSRTGPSTDTQYF. The CDR3 DNA reads as TGTGCCAGCAGCAGGACCGGGCCCAGCACAGATACGCAGTATTTT. The whole variable domain, remainder taken from reference TRBV7-3 and TRBJ2-3, is GAGVSQTPSNKVTEKGKYVELRCDPISGHTALYWYRQSLGQGPEFLIYFQGTGAADDSGLPNDRFFAVRPEGSVSTLKIQRTERGDSAVYLCASSRTGPSTDTQYFGPGTRLTVL.

The CDR3 coding sequence is TGTGCCAGCAGCTTGGGTAGCGCCACCGAGGGCTACACCTTC. It translates to CASSLGSATEGYTF. The chain joins TRBV11-2 to TRBJ1-2, with no clear D. V gave up 3 bases and J gave up 8 bases, with 16 bases separating them. The CDR3 length is 14 residues. The V gene's germline CDR1 is SGHAT and CDR2 FQNNGV.

V and J are TRBV27 and TRBJ2-1; 7 nucleotides agree with TRBD1. J gave up 7 bases and V 5 bases, and 5 bases lay outside the gene matches. The CDR3 extends over 13 amino acids. CDR1 and CDR2 from the germline V gene are MNHEY and SMNVEV (reference sequence). The CDR3 is CASSATGKNEQFF. CDR3 nucleotides: TGTGCCAGCAGTGCGACAGGGAAAAATGAGCAGTTCTTC.

The chain is built from TRBV9 and TRBJ2-1, with 7 bases that match TRBD1. The junction had 10 bases not matched to a gene; V was cut back by 6 bases and J by 7 bases. CDR1 is SGDLS and CDR2 is YYNGEE in the germline V gene. This CDR3 has 14 amino acids. The CDR3 sequence is CASKPGTAPNEQFF. CDR3 nucleotides: TGTGCCAGCAAACCCGGGACAGCCCCAAATGAGCAGTTCTTC.

The chain carries TRBV18 and TRBJ2-7, with 8 bases that match TRBD1. The V gene end was trimmed by 6 bases and the J gene end by 3 bases; junction bases not matched to a gene: 10. CDR1 and CDR2 from the germline V gene are KGHSH and LQKENI. This CDR3 has 15 amino acids. DNA for the CDR3: TGTGCCAGCTCCCCGGGACAGGACGTAAGCTACGAGCAGTACTTC. Amino acids: CASSPGQDVSYEQYF.

This rearrangement joins TRBV5-1 to TRBJ2-3; TRBD2 aligns across 9 bases. Trimming at V came to 4 bases and at J to 1 base, leaving 19 bases not matched to a gene. This CDR3 comprises 20 residues. Germline V gene data show CDR1 as SGHRS and CDR2 as YFSETQ. CDR3 protein: CASSTGRLAELVTGTDTQYF. As DNA, the CDR3 is TGCGCCAGCAGCACCGGACGACTAGCGGAACTTGTAACGGGCACAGATACGCAGTATTTT.